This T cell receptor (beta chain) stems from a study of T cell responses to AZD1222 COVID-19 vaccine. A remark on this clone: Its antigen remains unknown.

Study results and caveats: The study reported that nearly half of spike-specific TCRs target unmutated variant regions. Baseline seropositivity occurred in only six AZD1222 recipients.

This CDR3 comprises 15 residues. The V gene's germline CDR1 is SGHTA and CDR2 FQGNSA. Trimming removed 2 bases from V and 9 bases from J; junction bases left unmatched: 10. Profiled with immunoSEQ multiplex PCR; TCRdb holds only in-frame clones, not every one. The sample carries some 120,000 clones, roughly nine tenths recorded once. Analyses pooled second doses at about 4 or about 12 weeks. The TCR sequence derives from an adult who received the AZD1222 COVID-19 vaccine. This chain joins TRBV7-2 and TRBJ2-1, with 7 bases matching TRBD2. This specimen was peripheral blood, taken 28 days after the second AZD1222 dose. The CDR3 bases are TGTGCCAGCAGCTTAAATCCCCGGGGGGTGAGTGAGCAGTTCTTC. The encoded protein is CASSLNPRGVSEQFF.